The 2 T cell receptor beta chains below were found in one sample sequenced in a study of graft-versus-host responses after intestinal transplantation (dated by TCRdb to the early 2020s). Their antigens remain unidentified. Library preparation was by the immunoSEQ multiplex PCR assay. TCRdb took this table from immuneACCESS and kept in-frame rearrangements with V and J called. Such tables lack part of the clones; where checked against another copy, unresolved V genes explain under half of the gap, and the rest is unexplained. This sample gives roughly 70,000 clones in total; approximately 84% of them show up just once. 0.35% to 0.4% of the sample is taken by the ten largest. Explained via the paper, the time point label denotes: cells obtained before transplantation from donor or recipient. This material consisted of unstimulated CD4+ T cells sorted from spleen or lymph node cells, taken before transplant. These receptors all stem from a human donor who was the organ donor for an intestinal transplant.

This clone was seen just once. Germline and junction disagree at one end, which may indicate a read error. The J gene is TRBJ2-3, the V gene TRBV7-2; TRBD2 matches 9 bases. This CDR3 has 14 amino acids. Germline V gives CDR1 SGHTA, CDR2 FQGNSA. CDR3 nucleotide sequence: TGTGCCAGCAGGTTAGCGGGGGCCACAGATACGCAGTATTTT. As protein: CASRLAGATDTQYF.

This clone was recorded once. This sequence joins TRBV7-2 and TRBJ1-6; 7 bases match TRBD1. Germline V CDR1 and CDR2: SGHTA, FQGNSA. CDR3 length: 18 amino acids. V trimming: 1 base; J trimming: 5 bases; junction bases outside the gene matches: 11. Here the CDR3 reads CASSLVRSDRAHNSPLHF. CDR3 nucleotides: TGTGCCAGCAGCTTAGTCCGCTCCGACAGGGCCCATAATTCACCCCTCCACTTT.